Presented here are 13 T cell receptor beta chains from one specimen sequenced in a study of identical twins. In TCRdb, the 5' RACE reads were re-called with MiXCR into one record per CDR3 protein. This table has roughly 1.6 million distinct CDR3 sequences, under 35% appearing once. Specimen: cord blood. The source is a newborn girl in good health.

This clonotype was picked up a small number of times. The V and J genes are TRBV18 and TRBJ2-5; a weak D match, TRBD2 (6 bases). CDR3 length equals 13 residues. Deletions cut 5 bases from V and 5 bases from J, with 12 bases between. Germline V CDR1 and CDR2: KGHSH, LQKENI. The CDR3 sequence is CASSTLGGETQYF. CDR3 nucleotides: TGTGCCAGCTCAACTCTAGGAGGGGAGACCCAGTACTTC.

V usage is TRBV7-8 and J usage is TRBJ2-7, with D unresolved. CDR3 size: 12 residues. V lost 5 bases and J 7 bases, leaving 12 bases between the germline ends. Germline loops: CDR1 SGHVS, CDR2 FQNEAQ. CDR3 DNA sequence: TGTGCCAGCAGCCCGACCCGGCGGGAGCAGTACTTC. Translation gives CASSPTRREQYF.

In this sample, this clonotype turned up a few times. The chain links TRBV11-1 to TRBJ2-3, with 10 bases matching TRBD2. Germline V lookup: CDR1 SGHAT, CDR2 FQDESV (reference sequence). The ends lost 4 bases at V and 2 bases at J; junction bases unmatched: 6. The CDR3 covers 16 residues. The CDR3 spells CASSSKREGLTDTQYF. The CDR3 DNA reads as TGTGCCAGCAGCTCAAAGCGGGAGGGCCTCACAGATACGCAGTATTTT. The entire variable domain, with the rest obtained from reference TRBV11-1 and TRBJ2-3, is as follows: EAEVAQSPRYKITEKSQAVAFWCDPISGHATLYWYRQILGQGPELLVQFQDESVVDDSQLPKDRFSAERLKGVDSTLKIQPAELGDSAMYLCASSSKREGLTDTQYFGPGTRLTVL.

The chain joins TRBV20-1 to TRBJ1-5; D gene unclear. V dropped 3 bases and J dropped 0 bases, with 9 bases sitting between them. This CDR3 is built from 14 residues. Germline V gene lookup returns CDR1 DFQATT and CDR2 SNEGSKA (reference sequence). The CDR3 bases are TGCAGTGCTAGCAACGGTCCTAGCAATCAGCCCCAGCATTTT. It specifies CSASNGPSNQPQHF.

This clonotype was observed at least ten times. This chain uses TRBV28 with TRBJ2-3; 7 nucleotides align to TRBD2. J gave up 6 bases and V 3 bases, and 3 bases lay outside the gene matches. The length of the CDR3 is 13 residues. The germline V gene has CDR1 MDHEN and CDR2 SYDVKM. CDR3 bases: TGTGCCAGCAGTTTCCCCGGGGGGGATACGCAGTATTTT. It translates to CASSFPGGDTQYF.

V is TRBV5-1 and J is TRBJ1-1; 7 bases are a match to TRBD1. This CDR3 has 15 residues. Looked up from germline, CDR1 is SGHRS and CDR2 is YFSETQ. J was trimmed by 2 bases and V by 4 bases; bases with no gene match: 8. The CDR3 spells CASSPTGKGNTEAFF. The CDR3 nucleotides are TGCGCCAGCAGCCCGACAGGGAAAGGAAACACTGAAGCTTTCTTT.

This chain joins TRBV2 and TRBJ2-3; 10 positions agree with TRBD2. After removal of 3 bases from V and 4 bases from J, the junction contained 10 bases not matched to a gene. This CDR3 has 17 residues. Germline assignment: CDR1 SNHLY and CDR2 FYNNEI. CDR3 in amino acids: CASSDRLAGEFSDTQYF. Here the CDR3 DNA reads TGTGCCAGCAGTGACAGGCTAGCGGGAGAGTTCTCAGATACGCAGTATTTT.

V usage is TRBV2 and J usage is TRBJ1-4; TRBD1 might be the D (6 bases). Trimming took 5 bases from V and 6 from J, leaving 10 bases between them. CDR1 is SNHLY and CDR2 is FYNNEI in the germline V gene. This CDR3 has 13 residues. The CDR3 DNA is TGTGCCAGCAGTAGGACAGTTGATGAAAAACTGTTTTTT. Translating gives CASSRTVDEKLFF.

The chain carries TRBV7-6 and TRBJ1-1; D may be TRBD1 (5 bases). V was shortened by 5 bases and J by 1 base, with 14 bases between the two germline ends. Germline assignment: CDR1 SGHVS and CDR2 FNYEAQ. The CDR3 extends over 15 amino acids. The CDR3 DNA follows: TGTGCCAGCAGCAGATCCGGGACTGCGAACACTGAAGCTTTCTTT. It translates to CASSRSGTANTEAFF.

As regards this clonotype: Sequence at one end of the junction differs from germline and may be a read error. The chain is built from TRBV12-3 or TRBV12-4 and TRBJ2-3, with 10 positions matching TRBD2. CDR3 length: 16 amino acids. CDR3 sequence (DNA): TGTGCCGGCAGTTTGGGGATCGGACTAGCGGATAATACGCAGTATTTT. Protein: CAGSLGIGLADNTQYF.

V gene TRBV9 combines with J gene TRBJ1-2; 9 bases line up with TRBD1. The CDR3 spans 19 residues. In germline, CDR1 is SGDLS, CDR2 YYNGEE. V gave up 3 bases and J gave up 4 bases; unmatched junction bases: 19. CDR3 nucleotides: TGTGCCAGCAGCGCGGGTGGAAACAGGGGGCAAGCTCTACTCTATGGCTACACCTTC. Translated: CASSAGGNRGQALLYGYTF.

This clonotype was detected a few times. The rearrangement joins TRBV29-1 to TRBJ2-5; the D is unclear. The V gene lost 4 bases and the J gene lost 3 bases, with 12 bases spanning the gap. The length of the CDR3 is 13 residues. Germline V gene data show CDR1 as SQVTM and CDR2 as ANQGSEA. CDR3 sequence reads: CSVAAYLEETQYF. The CDR3 nucleotides read TGCAGCGTTGCAGCGTATCTGGAAGAGACCCAGTACTTC.

This clonotype was observed a few times. V gene TRBV20-1 combines with J gene TRBJ2-7; 9 bases agree with TRBD1. This CDR3 is built from 15 residues. With 1 base clipped from V and 6 bases from J, the junction kept 10 bases outside the gene matches. The germline CDR1 and CDR2 sequences are DFQATT and SNEGSKA (reference sequence). CDR3 nucleotide sequence: TGCAGTGCTAGAGTTAGGCGGACAGGGGTTTTCGAGCAGTACTTC. The encoded protein is CSARVRRTGVFEQYF.